This T cell receptor (beta chain) was documented in a study of tumor-infiltrating lymphocytes in primary liver carcinoma. Overall study context: Samples returned roughly 3.5 to 7.5 million productive TCRbeta reads each. Read depth did not differ significantly between tissue types.

Bulk tissue was left unsorted, and RNA and DNA were co-extracted from about 21-30 mg of it. With a constant-region primer, TCR beta cDNA was made from roughly 500 ng of total RNA. Library construction for TCR beta comprised three nested multiplex PCR rounds performed with slightly modified ARM-PCR. TCRdb redid the calling of the multiplex PCR reads with MiXCR, one entry per CDR3 protein. The profile shows more than 95,000 distinct CDR3 sequences, 64% of them singletons. The sequencing input was liver tumor tissue from sampling region 3. Indicated subset: tumor region T3, left-lateral pole. The TCR originated in a woman aged 55-70 years with primary liver carcinoma and hepatitis B virus infection.

CDR3 sequence reads: CASSLALAGQDGYTF. The CDR3, as DNA: TGTGCCAGCAGCTTGGCCTTGGCAGGGCAGGATGGCTACACCTTC. This chain joins TRBV5-4 and TRBJ1-2, with a tentative D call TRBD1 (5 bases). From germline, CDR1 is SGHNT and CDR2 YYREEE (reference sequence). V was trimmed by 0 bases and J by 6 bases, leaving 15 bases between them. The CDR3 runs to 15 residues.